The 21 T cell receptor beta chains in this list originate from one sample, sequenced in a study of CD8+CD57+ T cells in acquired aplastic anemia. CDR3 and TCR beta VDJ profiling relied on a genomic DNA template. TCRdb reprocessed the reads via MiXCR and lists one record per CDR3 protein. The sample lists under 500,000 distinct CDR3 sequences; approximately 33% were seen once. Those patients picked for sequencing had displayed CD8+CD57+ cell expansion on flow cytometry. Sequenced: sorted CD4+, CD8+, or CD8+CD57+ T cells (not recorded which) from PBMCs. Every receptor here comes from a human donor with aplastic anemia.

In its sample, this clonotype was seen a few times. The J gene is TRBJ2-5, the V gene TRBV5-1; 13 nucleotides align to TRBD2. The CDR3 is 16 residues long. Germline lookup yields CDR1 SGHRS and CDR2 YFSETQ. After removal of 7 bases from V and 7 bases from J, the junction contained 13 bases not matched to a gene. The CDR3 reads CASASAGTSGVGTQYF. The CDR3, as DNA: TGCGCCAGCGCCTCAGCGGGGACTAGCGGGGTGGGGACCCAGTACTTC.

This clonotype was observed a few times. V gene TRBV4-3 combines with J gene TRBJ2-7; possibly TRBD1 or TRBD2 for D (5 bases each). Trimming left V 0 bases short and J 8 bases short, with 11 bases between. This CDR3 region has 13 residues. CDR1 and CDR2 (germline): LGHNA, YSLEER. In DNA, the CDR3 is TGCGCCAGCAGCCAAGATGGGGGTTTGAAGCAGTACTTC. It yields the protein CASSQDGGLKQYF.

As for this clonotype: This may stem from a read error, because a much larger clone lies one nucleotide away. The chain has TRBV5-1 and TRBJ1-2, with 7 positions matching TRBD1. Germline CDR1 SGHRS, CDR2 YFSETQ. J gave up 8 bases and V 0 bases, and 10 bases lay outside the gene matches. This CDR3 spans 15 amino acids. CDR3 residues: CASSLARTGSGGYTF. The CDR3 DNA is TGCGCCAGCAGCTTGGCCAGGACAGGTTCGGGCGGCTACACCTTC.

This clonotype was found a few times. The genes are TRBV29-1 and TRBJ1-5, with 9 bases identical to TRBD1. The CDR3 extends over 13 amino acids. V shed 4 bases, J shed 3 bases, and the junction held 1 base outside the gene matches. Germline loops: CDR1 SQVTM, CDR2 ANQGSEA. The CDR3 loop is CSVGTGANQPQHF. In DNA form, the CDR3 reads TGCAGCGTTGGGACAGGGGCCAATCAGCCCCAGCATTTT. Filled out from reference TRBV29-1 and TRBJ1-5, the complete variable domain reads SAVISQKPSRDICQRGTSLTIQCQVDSQVTMMFWYRQQPGQSLTLIATANQGSEATYESGFVIDKFPISRPNLTFSTLTVSNMSPEDSSIYLCSVGTGANQPQHFGDGTRLSIL.

On this clonotype: At one end, the junction sequence differs from germline, possibly due to a read error. This rearrangement joins TRBV10-3 to TRBJ1-2; weak D call: TRBD1 (6 bases). The CDR3 loop spans 13 amino acids. Germline V CDR1 and CDR2: ENHRY, SYGVKD. The chain's CDR3 is CASSESGAYGYTF. Here the CDR3 DNA reads TGTGCCAGCAGTGAGTCAGGGGCATATGGCTACACCTTC.

This clonotype was detected ten times or more. This chain connects TRBV7-6 to TRBJ2-5; D is undetermined. Germline CDR1 SGHVS, CDR2 FNYEAQ. The CDR3 extends over 13 amino acids. V was shortened by 4 bases and J by 2 bases, with 8 bases between the two germline ends. The chain's CDR3 is CASSSRIQETQYF. CDR3 DNA: TGTGCCAGCAGCTCTCGGATACAAGAGACCCAGTACTTC.

J is TRBJ1-2 and V is TRBV2; perhaps TRBD1 as D (6 bases). Germline values: CDR1 SNHLY, CDR2 FYNNEI. The germline V and J ends were trimmed by 8 bases and 1 base, with 17 bases remaining between them. The CDR3 length is 15 residues. The CDR3 loop is CASEGDLQLNYGYTF. CDR3 nucleotide sequence: TGTGCCAGCGAGGGGGACCTTCAACTTAACTATGGCTACACCTTC.

Note on this clonotype: The junction differs from germline at one of its ends, possibly a read error. This chain uses TRBV15 with TRBJ1-2, with TRBD1 matching 8 bases. Germline V gene sequence: CDR1 LNHNV, CDR2 YYDKDF (reference sequence). The CDR3 consists of 15 residues. The CDR3 nucleotides are TGTACCACCAGCAGACGACGGACAGGGCTTCATGGCTACACCTTC. Its protein product is CTTSRRRTGLHGYTF.

At least ten counts were recorded for this clonotype. The V call is TRBV2, the J call TRBJ1-1, with 7 bases aligning to TRBD1. After removal of 6 bases from V and 3 bases from J, the junction contained 7 bases not matched to a gene. The CDR3 has 14 residues. From germline, CDR1 is SNHLY and CDR2 FYNNEI. This CDR3 reads CASREIGTDTEAFF. DNA of the CDR3: TGTGCCAGCAGGGAAATCGGGACAGACACTGAAGCTTTCTTT.

This clonotype occurred many times. The chain combines TRBV19 with TRBJ2-3; TRBD2 agrees at 13 bases. The length of the CDR3 is 16 residues. Germline CDR1 LNHDA, CDR2 SQIVND (reference sequence). V was clipped by 3 bases and J by 2 bases; unmatched bases: 2. Here the CDR3 reads CASSIGTSGVTDTQYF. CDR3 DNA sequence: TGTGCCAGTAGTATCGGGACTAGCGGGGTCACAGATACGCAGTATTTT.

In this sample, this clonotype turned up once. The rearrangement uses TRBV10-2 and TRBJ2-4; no clear D gene. This CDR3 contains 11 residues. CDR1 is WSHSY and CDR2 is SAAADI in the germline V gene. Trimming removed 9 bases from V and 5 bases from J, with 8 bases in between. The CDR3, as DNA: TGCGCCAGTTCCACAGAAAACATTCAGTACTTC. Protein: CASSTENIQYF.

The chain is built from TRBV30 and TRBJ1-1; 7 bases fit TRBD1. Germline loops: CDR1 GTSNPN, CDR2 SVGIG (reference sequence). V dropped 5 bases and J dropped 4; count of bases not matched to a gene: 7. The CDR3 is 13 amino acids. CDR3 amino acids: CAWGEQGSTEAFF. The CDR3 DNA reads TGTGCCTGGGGGGAACAGGGGAGCACTGAAGCTTTCTTT. The variable domain in full, completed from reference TRBV30 and TRBJ1-1, reads SQTIHQWPATLVQPVGSPLSLECTVEGTSNPNLYWYRQAAGRGLQLLFYSVGIGQISSEVPQNLSASRPQDRQFILSSKKLLLSDSGFYLCAWGEQGSTEAFFGQGTRLTVV.

The chain links TRBV15 to TRBJ1-6; 7 bases line up with TRBD1. Per germline, CDR1 LNHNV and CDR2 YYDKDF (reference sequence). The CDR3 loop spans 14 amino acids. Trimming took 5 bases from V and 7 from J; bases not matched to a gene: 5. The DNA of the CDR3 is TGTGCCACCAGCCAGCGGGACAGAAATTCACCCCTCCACTTT. Translation gives CATSQRDRNSPLHF.

In this sample, this clonotype turned up many times. The chain links TRBV25-1 to TRBJ1-3; D call uncertain. V was cut by 6 bases and J by 0 bases, with 12 bases left in between. Germline-derived CDR1 and CDR2 are MGHDK and SYGVNS. The CDR3 runs 15 residues. The CDR3: CASRQHGDSGNTIYF. The CDR3 DNA is TGTGCCAGCAGGCAACACGGAGACTCTGGAAACACCATATATTTT.

This clonotype was counted only a few times. The chain employs TRBV4-1 and TRBJ1-5; 9 bases are a match to TRBD1. The CDR3 covers 16 residues. Germline-derived CDR1 and CDR2 are MGHRA and YSYEKL. V shed 4 bases and J 1 base; nucleotides not matched to a gene: 5. CDR3 sequence reads: CASSRVGTGSNQPQHF. The CDR3 nucleotides read TGCGCCAGCAGCCGGGTAGGGACAGGGAGCAATCAGCCCCAGCATTTT.

Ten or more counts support this clonotype. The CDR3 protein is CASRKREGSTDTQYF. The CDR3, as DNA: TGTGCCAGCCGAAAGCGGGAGGGTAGCACAGATACGCAGTATTTT. The chain recombines TRBV19 with TRBJ2-3, with 10 bases aligning to TRBD2. CDR3 size: 15 residues. Germline values: CDR1 LNHDA, CDR2 SQIVND (reference sequence). J lost 0 bases, V lost 9 bases, and 6 bases had no gene match.

This clonotype was found many times. J is TRBJ1-1 and V is TRBV19; D is uncertain. The germline V gene encodes CDR1 LNHDA and CDR2 SQIVND (reference sequence). The CDR3 totals 12 residues. V shed 6 bases and J shed 0 bases, with 5 bases lying between them. The CDR3 sequence is CASSFLNTEAFF. In DNA form, the CDR3 reads TGTGCCAGTAGCTTCTTGAACACTGAAGCTTTCTTT.

In its sample, this clonotype was seen many times. The chain recombines TRBV2 with TRBJ2-3; D gene uncertain. CDR1 and CDR2 (germline): SNHLY, FYNNEI. V was clipped by 7 bases and J by 5 bases, with 16 bases between them. The CDR3 totals 14 residues. The CDR3 here is CASMYRTGRDTQYF. CDR3 nucleotide sequence: TGTGCCAGCATGTATCGAACCGGGCGAGATACGCAGTATTTT.

This clonotype was seen at least ten times. V gene TRBV7-9 combines with J gene TRBJ2-7; D gene ambiguous. The V end was cut by 2 bases, the J end by 3 bases, with 8 bases between. Germline loops: CDR1 SEHNR, CDR2 FQNEAQ (reference sequence). The CDR3 runs to 13 residues. This CDR3 reads CASSLSAYYEQYF. CDR3 nucleotide sequence: TGTGCCAGCAGCTTATCGGCGTACTACGAGCAGTACTTC.

The CDR3 spells CASTELAGAGYEQYF. CDR3 in DNA: TGTGCCAGTACGGAACTAGCGGGGGCTGGCTACGAGCAGTACTTC. The J gene is TRBJ2-7, the V gene TRBV19, with 11 bases matching TRBD2. The CDR3 has 15 residues. Losses at the gene ends were 7 bases for V and 3 bases for J; bases not matched to a gene: 8. Per germline, CDR1 LNHDA and CDR2 SQIVND (reference sequence).

The chain couples TRBV10-2 to TRBJ1-2; 12 positions match TRBD1. V trimming: 7 bases; J trimming: 8 bases; junction bases outside the gene matches: 11. Germline CDR1 WSHSY, CDR2 SAAADI. This CDR3 spans 15 amino acids. The CDR3 reads CASIQTGQGAGGYTF. CDR3 nucleotides: TGCGCCAGCATCCAAACGGGACAGGGGGCTGGGGGCTACACCTTC.